The 24 T cell receptor beta chains below all came from one sample that was sequenced in a study of shared clonotypes between healthy human individuals. Some clones are missing from TCRdb's copy, which holds only in-frame ones; the method was immunoSEQ multiplex PCR. The data show roughly 220,000 clones, 65% to 70% seen once. Sequenced: memory CD4+ T cells sorted from blood. Subset denoted: CD45RA-negative fraction. The source is a man aged 30 to 45 in good health.

In its sample, this clone was seen once. The genes are TRBV4-1 and TRBJ1-4, with D perhaps matching TRBD1 (5 bases). This CDR3 has 15 amino acids. V was pared by 4 bases and J by 7 bases, with 16 bases between. Per the germline V gene, CDR1 is MGHRA and CDR2 is YSYEKL. CDR3 loop: CASSPGDSGFEKLFF. CDR3 bases: TGCGCCAGCAGCCCCGGGGACTCAGGGTTTGAAAAACTGTTTTTT.

The chain recombines TRBV6-1 with TRBJ2-1, with TRBD1 identical over 10 bases. Trimming cost V 6 bases and J 8 bases; bases outside gene matches: 7. Germline lookup yields CDR1 MNHNS and CDR2 SASEGT. The length of the CDR3 is 14 residues. The CDR3 region has the DNA TGTGCCAGCAGGGGGACAGGGGCTGGGGATGAGCAGTTCTTC. It translates to CASRGTGAGDEQFF.

This clone was counted only a few times. The CDR3 spells CASSPGGSGEKLFF. CDR3 sequence (DNA): TGTGCCAGCAGCCCGGGGGGGTCGGGTGAAAAACTGTTTTTT. This chain uses TRBV2 with TRBJ1-4; D perhaps matches TRBD1 (5 bases). V was cut by 6 bases and J by 7 bases, with 15 bases left in between. The CDR3 extends over 14 amino acids. Germline V gene lookup returns CDR1 SNHLY and CDR2 FYNNEI.

Ten or more counts support this clone. This sequence joins TRBV27 and TRBJ1-2; 12 nucleotides match TRBD1. The V gene's germline CDR1 is MNHEY and CDR2 SMNVEV (reference sequence). The junction had 14 bases not matched to a gene; V was cut back by 9 bases and J by 6 bases. The CDR3 sequence is 16 residues long. The CDR3 DNA is TGTGCCAGTACCGCGGCGGGACAGGGGGCGAAGGATGGCTACACCTTC. Protein sequence: CASTAAGQGAKDGYTF.

This clone has a handful of counts. The chain joins TRBV6-1 to TRBJ2-7, with D tentatively TRBD1 or TRBD2 (7 bases each). Germline V CDR1 and CDR2: MNHNS, SASEGT. The V end was cut by 8 bases, the J end by 3 bases, with 20 bases between. The CDR3 covers 15 residues. The CDR3 is CASFERGRENYEQYF. CDR3 in DNA: TGTGCCAGCTTTGAAAGGGGGCGGGAGAACTACGAGCAGTACTTC.

The chain joins TRBV7-6 to TRBJ2-3, with 7 positions matching TRBD2. This CDR3 comprises 17 residues. Germline assignment: CDR1 SGHVS and CDR2 FNYEAQ. After removal of 5 bases from V and 0 bases from J, the junction contained 11 bases not matched to a gene. For the CDR3, the DNA is TGTGCCAGCAGCCCCCTATTGGCGGGAGTGAGCACAGATACGCAGTATTTT. This codes for CASSPLLAGVSTDTQYF.

The chain couples TRBV14 to TRBJ2-1, with 9 bases aligning to TRBD2. The CDR3 has 18 amino acids. CDR1 and CDR2 (germline): SGHDN, FVKESK. V was pared by 0 bases and J by 5 bases, with 11 bases of the junction left unmatched. The CDR3 protein is CASSQDERGLANDNEQFF. CDR3 nucleotides: TGTGCCAGCAGCCAAGATGAAAGAGGACTAGCGAATGACAATGAGCAGTTCTTC.

The chain has TRBV7-2 and TRBJ1-1; tentative D call: TRBD1 (5 bases). V shed 8 bases and J shed 4 bases, with 14 bases lying between them. From germline, CDR1 is SGHTA and CDR2 FQGNSA. The CDR3 sequence is 13 residues long. CDR3 DNA sequence: TGTGCCAGCGGCGGGGCGGGGATCACTGAAGCTTTCTTT. It specifies CASGGAGITEAFF.

This chain uses TRBV28 with TRBJ2-4; the D gene is possibly TRBD1 (6 bases). Trimming removed 5 bases at V and 1 base at J, with 15 bases between. Germline V gives CDR1 MDHEN, CDR2 SYDVKM. The length of the CDR3 is 16 residues. The chain's CDR3 is CASSSPGALAKNIQYF. CDR3 bases: TGTGCCAGCAGTAGTCCAGGGGCGCTTGCCAAAAACATTCAGTACTTC.

This chain links TRBV6-4 with TRBJ1-1; 8 bases map to TRBD1. The V gene's germline CDR1 is MRHNA and CDR2 SNTAGT. Losses at the gene ends were 6 bases for V and 5 bases for J; bases not matched to a gene: 5. The length of the CDR3 is 13 residues. In DNA, the CDR3 is TGTGCCAGCAGCCACCGGACAGGGACTGAAGCTTTCTTT. Residues: CASSHRTGTEAFF.

With respect to this clone: A read error may account for a junction end that differs from germline. The chain is built from TRBV7-7 and TRBJ2-5; 12 bases are shared with TRBD2. This CDR3 spans 15 amino acids. The germline gives CDR1 SSHAT, CDR2 FNYEAQ (reference sequence). The chain's CDR3 is CASSLGLAGQETQYF. The DNA for the CDR3 is TGTGCTAGCAGCCTCGGACTAGCGGGACAAGAGACCCAGTACTTC.

The chain employs TRBV14 and TRBJ2-1; TRBD2 agrees at 7 bases. CDR1 and CDR2 (germline): SGHDN, FVKESK. Trimming at V came to 4 bases and at J to 6 bases, leaving 3 bases not matched to a gene. The CDR3 is 13 residues long. CDR3 residues: CASSLLASNEQFF. CDR3 nucleotide sequence: TGTGCCAGCAGCCTACTAGCGAGCAATGAGCAGTTCTTC.

The rearrangement uses TRBV10-3 and TRBJ2-7, with TRBD2 identical over 10 bases. The CDR3 loop spans 13 amino acids. V lost 7 bases to trimming and J lost 7 bases; unmatched junction nucleotides: 7. CDR1 ENHRY and CDR2 SYGVKD come from the germline V gene. CDR3 amino acids: CAITSGSRGEQYF. For the CDR3, the DNA is TGTGCCATCACTAGCGGGAGTCGGGGTGAGCAGTACTTC.

The chain recombines TRBV10-1 with TRBJ2-1, with a weak D call TRBD2 (6 bases). Trimming took 3 bases from V and 7 from J, leaving 10 bases between them. The CDR3 is 13 residues long. CDR1 is WNHNN, CDR2 SYGVQD, per germline (reference sequence). The CDR3 bases are TGCGCCAGCAGTGACCGGGAGTGGAATGAGCAGTTCTTC. It specifies CASSDREWNEQFF.

V gene TRBV7-3 combines with J gene TRBJ2-1, with 13 bases fitting TRBD2. After removal of 0 bases from V and 4 bases from J, the junction contained 3 bases not matched to a gene. The germline gives CDR1 SGHTA, CDR2 FQGTGA. This CDR3 region has 17 residues. CDR3 bases: TGTGCCAGCAGCTTAACCCGGACTAGCGGGGGTTACAATGAGCAGTTCTTC. Its translation: CASSLTRTSGGYNEQFF. The variable domain in full, completed from reference TRBV7-3 and TRBJ2-1, reads GAGVSQTPSNKVTEKGKYVELRCDPISGHTALYWYRQSLGQGPEFLIYFQGTGAADDSGLPNDRFFAVRPEGSVSTLKIQRTERGDSAVYLCASSLTRTSGGYNEQFFGPGTRLTVL.

The chain uses TRBV28 and TRBJ2-5; D ambiguous. This CDR3 has 17 residues. In germline, CDR1 is MDHEN, CDR2 SYDVKM. Between the trimmed V and J ends, which lost 1 base and 4 bases, there was a span of 19 bases. The CDR3 DNA reads TGTGCCAGCAGTTTATATCTCTTCGACGGAGAAATAGAGACCCAGTACTTC. The encoded protein is CASSLYLFDGEIETQYF.

This clone has only one observation. V and J are TRBV28 and TRBJ2-3; 9 bases agree with TRBD1. J was trimmed by 4 bases and V by 5 bases; bases with no gene match: 10. CDR1 MDHEN and CDR2 SYDVKM come from the germline V gene. There are 16 residues in the CDR3. This CDR3 reads CASSPTGTGRADTQYF. CDR3 in DNA: TGTGCCAGCAGTCCCACCGGGACAGGGCGTGCAGATACGCAGTATTTT.

This clone was detected only a few times. V is TRBV2 and J is TRBJ2-7; the D is unclear. The CDR3 spans 12 residues. Trimming stripped 2 bases from V and 3 bases from J, with 5 bases between. The germline CDR1 and CDR2 sequences are SNHLY and FYNNEI. The CDR3, as DNA: TGTGCCAGCAGTGAACTGAACTACGAGCAGTACTTC. Its translation is CASSELNYEQYF. The full variable domain, with the rest looked up from reference TRBV2 and TRBJ2-7, is EPEVTQTPSHQVTQMGQEVILRCVPISNHLYFYWYRQILGQKVEFLVSFYNNEISEKSEIFDDQFSVERPDGSNFTLKIRSTKLEDSAMYFCASSELNYEQYFGPGTRLTVT.

The V and J genes are TRBV18 and TRBJ1-4, with 7 bases fitting TRBD1. With V trimmed by 6 bases and J by 4 bases, 5 bases remained unmatched. The CDR3 loop spans 14 amino acids. Per germline, CDR1 KGHSH and CDR2 LQKENI. CDR3 nucleotides: TGTGCCAGCTCCCTCGGACAGGTTAATGAAAAACTGTTTTTT. Protein: CASSLGQVNEKLFF.

This chain joins TRBV10-3 and TRBJ2-3; D is uncertain. From germline, CDR1 is ENHRY and CDR2 SYGVKD. The V gene lost 3 bases and the J gene lost 1 base, with 8 bases spanning the gap. The CDR3 totals 14 residues. The CDR3 here is CAISDRERTDTQYF. The CDR3 bases are TGTGCCATCAGTGATAGGGAACGCACAGATACGCAGTATTTT.

CDR3 loop: CASSLGDEQYF. The CDR3 DNA reads as TGTGCCAGCAGCTTAGGGGACGAGCAGTACTTC. The J gene is TRBJ2-7, the V gene TRBV11-3; D is unresolved. Trimming left V 1 base short and J 5 bases short, with 3 bases between. Germline V CDR1 and CDR2: SGHNT, YENEEA. The CDR3 totals 11 residues.

The chain is built from TRBV12-5 and TRBJ1-2, with D maybe TRBD1 (5 bases). Germline CDR1 LGHNT, CDR2 FRNRAP. V lost 8 bases to trimming and J lost 3 bases, with 13 bases between them. CDR3 length: 13 residues. CDR3 sequence (DNA): TGTGCTAGTAGTCCGGGGACGGACTATGGCTACACCTTC. Its translation: CASSPGTDYGYTF.

The CDR3 DNA reads as TGTGCCAGCAGCGCCTTGGCGGTATCATCCTACAATGAGCAGTTCTTC. Translated, it gives CASSALAVSSYNEQFF. This sequence joins TRBV9 and TRBJ2-1; D is uncertain. The germline V and J ends were trimmed by 3 bases and 1 base, with 14 bases remaining between them. Germline lookup yields CDR1 SGDLS and CDR2 YYNGEE. CDR3 length equals 16 residues.

As concerns this clone: Compared with germline, one end of the junction differs, possibly owing to a read error. The rearrangement joins TRBV15 to TRBJ1-1; no definite D call. CDR1 and CDR2 from the germline V gene are LNHNV and YYDKDF (reference sequence). The CDR3 contains 16 residues. CDR3 in amino acids: CATSRGYVAGNAEAFF. The CDR3 bases are TGTGCCACCAGCAGAGGATATGTGGCGGGGAACGCTGAAGCTTTCTTT.